The sequence of this T cell receptor (beta chain) was determined in a study of blood T cell repertoires in COVID-19. Repertoires were generated with immunoSEQ multiplex PCR, while TCRdb's copy carries only in-frame clones and drops some. The sample carries roughly 180,000 clones, roughly nine tenths recorded once. This CDR3 comprises 15 residues. Germline values: CDR1 MNHEY, CDR2 SVGAGI. V lost 4 bases to trimming and J lost 3 bases, with 15 bases between them. The sequenced material came from peripheral blood. The chain joins TRBV6-5 to TRBJ1-2; possibly TRBD1 for D (6 bases). The sequence derives from a man in his 70s with active or convalescent COVID-19. The CDR3, as DNA: TGTGCCAGCAGTTCCCCAGGGGTCGGATACTATGGCTACACCTTC. Translating it yields CASSSPGVGYYGYTF.